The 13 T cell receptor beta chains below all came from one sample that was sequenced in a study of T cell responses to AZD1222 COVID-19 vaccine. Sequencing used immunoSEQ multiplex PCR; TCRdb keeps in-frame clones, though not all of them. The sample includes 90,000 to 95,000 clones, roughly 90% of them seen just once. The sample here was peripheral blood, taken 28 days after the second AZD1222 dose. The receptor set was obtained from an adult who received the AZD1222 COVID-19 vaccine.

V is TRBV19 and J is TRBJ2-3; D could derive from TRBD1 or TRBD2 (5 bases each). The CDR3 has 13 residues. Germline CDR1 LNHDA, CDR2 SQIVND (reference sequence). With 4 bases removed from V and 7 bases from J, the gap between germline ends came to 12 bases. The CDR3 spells CASSRDGIHTQYF. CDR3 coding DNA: TGTGCCAGTAGTAGGGACGGTATCCATACGCAGTATTTT.

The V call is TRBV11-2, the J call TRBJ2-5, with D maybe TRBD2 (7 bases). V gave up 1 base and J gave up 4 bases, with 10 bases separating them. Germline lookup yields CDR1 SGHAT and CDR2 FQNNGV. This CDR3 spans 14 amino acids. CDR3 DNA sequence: TGTGCCAGCAGCTTAGGGGGAGGGGGAGAGACCCAGTACTTC. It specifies CASSLGGGGETQYF. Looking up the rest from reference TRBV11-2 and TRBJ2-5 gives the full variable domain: EAGVAQSPRYKIIEKRQSVAFWCNPISGHATLYWYQQILGQGPKLLIQFQNNGVVDDSQLPKDRFSAERLKGVDSTLKIQPAKLEDSAVYLCASSLGGGGETQYFGPGTRLLVL.

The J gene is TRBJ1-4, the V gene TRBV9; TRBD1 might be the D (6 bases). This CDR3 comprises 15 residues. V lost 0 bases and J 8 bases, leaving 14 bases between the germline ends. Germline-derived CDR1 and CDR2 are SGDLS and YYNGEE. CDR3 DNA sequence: TGTGCCAGCAGCGTAGGGGCCCGCCAGGGGGAAAAACTGTTTTTT. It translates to CASSVGARQGEKLFF.

CDR3 coding DNA: TGTGCCAGCAGCCCCCCGGGTGGCGAGCAGTACTTC. Protein product: CASSPPGGEQYF. The chain links TRBV13 to TRBJ2-7; D gene uncertain. Trimming removed 5 bases from V and 6 bases from J, with 11 bases in between. The CDR3 has 12 residues. Germline V gives CDR1 PRHDT, CDR2 FYEKMQ (reference sequence).

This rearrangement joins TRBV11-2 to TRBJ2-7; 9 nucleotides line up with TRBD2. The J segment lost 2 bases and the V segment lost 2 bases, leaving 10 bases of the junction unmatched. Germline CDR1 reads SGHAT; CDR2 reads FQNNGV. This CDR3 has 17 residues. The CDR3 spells CASSLTTASGNPYEQYF. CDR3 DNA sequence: TGTGCCAGCAGCTTAACGACCGCTAGCGGGAATCCCTACGAGCAGTACTTC.

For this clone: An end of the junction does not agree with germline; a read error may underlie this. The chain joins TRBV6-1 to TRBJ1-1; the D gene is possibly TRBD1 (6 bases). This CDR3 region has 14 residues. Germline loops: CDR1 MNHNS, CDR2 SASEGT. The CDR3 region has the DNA TGTGCCAGCGGTGACGAGGGGGGGAACACTGAAGCTTTCTTT. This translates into CASGDEGGNTEAFF.

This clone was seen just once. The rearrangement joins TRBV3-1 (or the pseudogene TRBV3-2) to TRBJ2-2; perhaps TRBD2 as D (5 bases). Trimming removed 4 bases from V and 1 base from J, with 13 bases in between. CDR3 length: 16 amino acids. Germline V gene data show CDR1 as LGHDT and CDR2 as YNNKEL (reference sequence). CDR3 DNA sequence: TGTGCCAGCAGCCTCGACTGGACTGGGAACACCGGGGAGCTGTTTTTT. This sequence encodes CASSLDWTGNTGELFF.

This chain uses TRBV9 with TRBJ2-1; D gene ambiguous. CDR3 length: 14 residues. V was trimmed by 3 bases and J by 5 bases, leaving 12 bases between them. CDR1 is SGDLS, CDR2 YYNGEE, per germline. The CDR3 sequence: CASSAPPGNNEQFF. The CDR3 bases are TGTGCCAGCAGCGCACCTCCGGGTAACAATGAGCAGTTCTTC.

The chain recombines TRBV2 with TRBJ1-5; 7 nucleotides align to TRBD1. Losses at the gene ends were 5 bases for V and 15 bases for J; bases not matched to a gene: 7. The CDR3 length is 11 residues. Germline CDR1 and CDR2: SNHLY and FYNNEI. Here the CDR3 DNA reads TGTGCCAGCAGTTACAGGGGAGGGCCGCATTTT. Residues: CASSYRGGPHF.

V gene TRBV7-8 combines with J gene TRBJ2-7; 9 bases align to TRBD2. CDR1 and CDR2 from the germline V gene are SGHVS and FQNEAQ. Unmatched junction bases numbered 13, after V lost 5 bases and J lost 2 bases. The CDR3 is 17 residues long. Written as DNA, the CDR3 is TGTGCCAGCAGCCTCCGGGGCGGGGGGGCTATTACCTACGAGCAGTACTTC. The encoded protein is CASSLRGGGAITYEQYF.

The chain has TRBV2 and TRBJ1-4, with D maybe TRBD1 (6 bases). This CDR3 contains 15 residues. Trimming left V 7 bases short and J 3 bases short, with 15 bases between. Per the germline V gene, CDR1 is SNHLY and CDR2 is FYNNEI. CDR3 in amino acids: CASTLRGAANEKLFF. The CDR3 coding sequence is TGTGCCAGCACCCTGAGGGGGGCTGCTAATGAAAAACTGTTTTTT.

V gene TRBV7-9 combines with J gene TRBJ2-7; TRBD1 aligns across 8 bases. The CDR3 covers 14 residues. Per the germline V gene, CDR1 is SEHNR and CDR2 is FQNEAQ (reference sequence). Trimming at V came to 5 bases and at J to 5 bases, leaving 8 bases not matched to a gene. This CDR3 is CASSLTGVSHEQYF. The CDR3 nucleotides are TGTGCCAGCAGCCTGACAGGGGTGAGCCACGAGCAGTACTTC.

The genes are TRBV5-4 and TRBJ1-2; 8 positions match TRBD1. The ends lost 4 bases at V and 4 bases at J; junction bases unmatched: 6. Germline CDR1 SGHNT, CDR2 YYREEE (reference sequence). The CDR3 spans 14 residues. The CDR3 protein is CASSPWTGSYGYTF. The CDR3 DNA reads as TGTGCCAGCAGCCCCTGGACAGGGAGCTATGGCTACACCTTC.